A selection of T cell receptor beta chains follows, all from one sample in a study of cytomegalovirus exposure and HLA in healthy donors. The assay was immunoSEQ multiplex PCR, and TCRdb's table has in-frame clones only and misses some. The sample shows 95,000 to 100,000 clones, 65% to 80% of them seen only once. The specimen sequenced was PBMCs. The receptors originated from a man between 45 and 60 years old in good health and CMV-seronegative. The CDR3 runs from the conserved cysteine through the conserved F or W. Fields, in order: clone size, J gene, D gene, V gene, CDR3 protein, CDR3 DNA. D genes are given only for firm matches. Size is omitted from some rows. Given values are once, few, many or a class for expanded clones.

clone size: -
J gene: TRBJ2-7
D gene: -
V gene: TRBV27
CDR3 protein: CASSLSRLTGSSYEQYF
CDR3 DNA: TGTGCCAGCAGTTTATCGCGTTTAACAGGAAGCTCCTACGAGCAGTACTTC

clone size: few
J gene: TRBJ2-7
D gene: TRBD1
V gene: TRBV19
CDR3 protein: CATKRDSSYEQYF
CDR3 DNA: TGTGCCACTAAAAGGGACAGTTCCTACGAGCAGTACTTC

clone size: -
J gene: TRBJ1-2
D gene: -
V gene: TRBV27
CDR3 protein: CASSLIWGDYGYTF
CDR3 DNA: TGTGCCAGCAGTTTAATCTGGGGGGACTATGGCTACACCTTC

clone size: -
J gene: TRBJ2-5
D gene: -
V gene: TRBV5-1
CDR3 protein: CASSLVGGQTTQETQYF
CDR3 DNA: TGCGCCAGCAGCTTGGTGGGGGGACAGACAACCCAAGAGACCCAGTACTTC

clone size: -
J gene: TRBJ1-2
D gene: -
V gene: TRBV6-5
CDR3 protein: CASSYRRGGYGYTF
CDR3 DNA: TGTGCCAGCAGTTACCGCAGGGGTGGGTATGGCTACACCTTC

clone size: -
J gene: TRBJ1-1
D gene: -
V gene: TRBV5-1
CDR3 protein: CASSQGHSNTEAFF
CDR3 DNA: TGCGCCAGCAGCCAGGGACACTCGAACACTGAAGCTTTCTTT

clone size: -
J gene: TRBJ2-7
D gene: -
V gene: TRBV18
CDR3 protein: CASSPGGWSYEQYF
CDR3 DNA: TGTGCCAGCTCACCCGGCGGTTGGTCCTACGAGCAGTACTTC

clone size: once
J gene: TRBJ2-7
D gene: TRBD1
V gene: TRBV7-3
CDR3 protein: CASSQTGGVSYEQYF
CDR3 DNA: TGTGCCAGCAGCCAAACAGGGGGAGTTTCCTACGAGCAGTACTTC

clone size: -
J gene: TRBJ1-2
D gene: TRBD1
V gene: TRBV5-1
CDR3 protein: CASSLDQGAYGYTF
CDR3 DNA: TGCGCCAGCAGCTTGGATCAGGGGGCTTATGGCTACACCTTC

clone size: once
J gene: TRBJ2-1
D gene: -
V gene: TRBV29-1
CDR3 protein: CSVALQEYNEQFF
CDR3 DNA: TGCAGCGTTGCCCTTCAAGAGTACAATGAGCAGTTCTTC

clone size: -
J gene: TRBJ2-7
D gene: -
V gene: TRBV27
CDR3 protein: CATGDRYEQYF
CDR3 DNA: TGTGCCACAGGGGACCGCTACGAGCAGTACTTC

clone size: once
J gene: TRBJ2-2
D gene: -
V gene: TRBV5-1
CDR3 protein: CASNLAGAGELFF
CDR3 DNA: TGCGCCAGCAACCTAGCAGGCGCCGGGGAGCTGTTTTTT

clone size: -
J gene: TRBJ2-5
D gene: -
V gene: TRBV2
CDR3 protein: CASSSGWEETQYF
CDR3 DNA: TGTGCCAGCTCCTCCGGGTGGGAAGAGACCCAGTACTTC

clone size: -
J gene: TRBJ1-5
D gene: -
V gene: TRBV19
CDR3 protein: CASSITGGGNQPQHF
CDR3 DNA: TGTGCCAGTAGTATTACGGGGGGGGGCAATCAGCCCCAGCATTTT

clone size: once
J gene: TRBJ2-7
D gene: TRBD2
V gene: TRBV30
CDR3 protein: CAWVIAGGYEQYF
CDR3 DNA: TGTGCCTGGGTCATAGCGGGAGGATACGAGCAGTACTTC

clone size: -
J gene: TRBJ2-5
D gene: -
V gene: TRBV2
CDR3 protein: CASSAQRQETQYF
CDR3 DNA: TGTGCCAGCAGTGCGCAGCGTCAAGAGACCCAGTACTTC

clone size: -
J gene: TRBJ2-3
D gene: TRBD2
V gene: TRBV9
CDR3 protein: CASSSRLAGGPVADTQYF
CDR3 DNA: TGTGCCAGCAGCTCCCGACTAGCGGGAGGGCCGGTGGCAGATACGCAGTATTTT

clone size: -
J gene: TRBJ1-1
D gene: -
V gene: TRBV20-1
CDR3 protein: CSAIYTEAFF
CDR3 DNA: TGCAGTGCTATCTACACTGAAGCTTTCTTT

clone size: -
J gene: TRBJ1-1
D gene: -
V gene: TRBV4-1
CDR3 protein: CASGGGPTHTEAFF
CDR3 DNA: TGCGCCAGCGGGGGGGGACCTACTCACACTGAAGCTTTCTTT

clone size: -
J gene: TRBJ2-3
D gene: TRBD2
V gene: TRBV28
CDR3 protein: CASSVAGAGRDTQYF
CDR3 DNA: TGTGCCAGCAGCGTAGCGGGAGCGGGGCGGGATACGCAGTATTTT

clone size: -
J gene: TRBJ2-7
D gene: -
V gene: TRBV5-6
CDR3 protein: CASSLVGGPSYEQYF
CDR3 DNA: TGTGCCAGCAGCTTGGTAGGGGGTCCATCCTACGAGCAGTACTTC

clone size: -
J gene: TRBJ1-1
D gene: TRBD1
V gene: TRBV18
CDR3 protein: CASSPNTGGTEAFF
CDR3 DNA: TGTGCCAGCTCACCAAATACAGGGGGCACTGAAGCTTTCTTT

clone size: -
J gene: TRBJ2-7
D gene: -
V gene: TRBV9
CDR3 protein: CASSVGGRVPYEQYF
CDR3 DNA: TGTGCCAGCAGCGTAGGCGGCAGAGTCCCCTACGAGCAGTACTTC

clone size: once
J gene: TRBJ2-7
D gene: TRBD1
V gene: TRBV27
CDR3 protein: CASSLLPGQGFDEQYF
CDR3 DNA: TGTGCCAGCAGTTTATTACCGGGACAGGGGTTCGACGAGCAGTACTTC

clone size: -
J gene: TRBJ2-7
D gene: -
V gene: TRBV11-2
CDR3 protein: CASSFTGTATYEQYF
CDR3 DNA: TGTGCCAGCAGTTTCACCGGGACTGCGACCTACGAGCAGTACTTC

clone size: -
J gene: TRBJ2-7
D gene: TRBD1
V gene: TRBV10-3
CDR3 protein: CAINRDRGYEQYF
CDR3 DNA: TGTGCCATCAATAGGGACAGGGGCTACGAGCAGTACTTC

clone size: few
J gene: TRBJ2-1
D gene: TRBD2
V gene: TRBV6-1
CDR3 protein: CASSEAGVAGGSGEQFF
CDR3 DNA: TGTGCCAGCAGTGAAGCTGGCGTAGCGGGGGGATCGGGTGAGCAGTTCTTC

clone size: few
J gene: TRBJ2-5
D gene: -
V gene: TRBV5-1
CDR3 protein: CASREEQYEETQYF
CDR3 DNA: TGCGCCAGCAGGGAGGAACAGTATGAAGAGACCCAGTACTTC

clone size: -
J gene: TRBJ2-7
D gene: -
V gene: TRBV5-6
CDR3 protein: CASSLRGRTYEQYF
CDR3 DNA: TGTGCCAGCAGCTTGAGGGGCCGGACCTACGAGCAGTACTTC

clone size: -
J gene: TRBJ2-2
D gene: -
V gene: TRBV7-2
CDR3 protein: CASSLTANTGELFF
CDR3 DNA: TGTGCCAGCAGCTTAACTGCGAACACCGGGGAGCTGTTTTTT

clone size: once
J gene: TRBJ2-5
D gene: TRBD2
V gene: TRBV27
CDR3 protein: CASSQLADPVETQYF
CDR3 DNA: TGTGCCAGCAGTCAACTAGCGGACCCGGTAGAGACCCAGTACTTC

clone size: -
J gene: TRBJ2-7
D gene: -
V gene: TRBV6-5
CDR3 protein: CASMAGRPAEQYF
CDR3 DNA: TGTGCCAGCATGGCGGGGAGGCCGGCCGAGCAGTACTTC

clone size: -
J gene: TRBJ2-2
D gene: -
V gene: TRBV5-1
CDR3 protein: CASSLEPSVGELFF
CDR3 DNA: TGCGCCAGCAGCTTGGAACCTTCGGTCGGGGAGCTGTTTTTT

clone size: -
J gene: TRBJ1-6
D gene: -
V gene: TRBV5-6
CDR3 protein: CASSLDRVPLHF
CDR3 DNA: TGTGCCAGCAGCTTGGACCGGGTCCCCCTCCACTTT

clone size: once
J gene: TRBJ2-3
D gene: -
V gene: TRBV11-2
CDR3 protein: CASLGLTDTQYF
CDR3 DNA: TGTGCCAGCCTTGGGCTCACAGATACGCAGTATTTT

clone size: few
J gene: TRBJ2-7
D gene: -
V gene: TRBV11-2
CDR3 protein: CASSPPGNSYEQYF
CDR3 DNA: TGTGCCAGCAGCCCCCCGGGGAACTCCTACGAGCAGTACTTC

clone size: -
J gene: TRBJ1-2
D gene: -
V gene: TRBV28
CDR3 protein: CASSSFTPEDYGYTF
CDR3 DNA: TGTGCCAGCAGTTCCTTCACCCCGGAGGACTATGGCTACACCTTC

clone size: -
J gene: TRBJ1-2
D gene: -
V gene: TRBV21-1
CDR3 protein: CASSKGGHDYGYTF
CDR3 DNA: TGTGCCAGCAGCAAAGGGGGACACGACTATGGCTACACCTTC

clone size: few
J gene: TRBJ2-1
D gene: TRBD2
V gene: TRBV10-3
CDR3 protein: CAISERLLAGGRNEQFF
CDR3 DNA: TGTGCCATCAGTGAGCGTCTTCTAGCGGGGGGGCGGAATGAGCAGTTCTTC

clone size: once
J gene: TRBJ1-1
D gene: -
V gene: TRBV5-1
CDR3 protein: CASSLAGGNTEAFF
CDR3 DNA: TGCGCCAGCAGCTTGGCCGGAGGGAACACTGAAGCTTTCTTT

clone size: -
J gene: TRBJ1-3
D gene: -
V gene: TRBV6-5
CDR3 protein: CASKGTISSGNTIYF
CDR3 DNA: TGTGCCAGCAAAGGGACAATTTCCTCTGGAAACACCATATATTTT

clone size: -
J gene: TRBJ2-7
D gene: TRBD1
V gene: TRBV7-3
CDR3 protein: CASSQRDSLCEQYF
CDR3 DNA: TGTGCCAGCAGCCAAAGGGACAGCCTCTGCGAGCAGTACTTC

clone size: -
J gene: TRBJ2-1
D gene: TRBD2
V gene: TRBV11-3
CDR3 protein: CASSTGTSGSYNEQFF
CDR3 DNA: TGTGCCAGCAGCACCGGGACTAGCGGCTCCTACAATGAGCAGTTCTTC

clone size: -
J gene: TRBJ2-5
D gene: TRBD2
V gene: TRBV9
CDR3 protein: CASSVEGGRWETQYF
CDR3 DNA: TGTGCCAGCAGCGTAGAGGGAGGGCGTTGGGAGACCCAGTACTTC

clone size: -
J gene: TRBJ2-3
D gene: -
V gene: TRBV30
CDR3 protein: CAWRPGEGTDTQYF
CDR3 DNA: TGTGCCTGGAGACCAGGGGAAGGGACAGATACGCAGTATTTT

clone size: -
J gene: TRBJ2-3
D gene: TRBD1
V gene: TRBV2
CDR3 protein: CASGTGQRGTDTQYF
CDR3 DNA: TGTGCCAGTGGGACAGGGCAGAGGGGAACAGATACGCAGTATTTT

clone size: few
J gene: TRBJ1-1
D gene: -
V gene: TRBV27
CDR3 protein: CASSRENTEAFF
CDR3 DNA: TGTGCCAGCAGCCGGGAGAACACTGAAGCTTTCTTT

clone size: -
J gene: TRBJ2-1
D gene: -
V gene: TRBV7-9
CDR3 protein: CASSLALNNEQFF
CDR3 DNA: TGTGCCAGCAGCTTAGCGTTAAACAATGAGCAGTTCTTC

clone size: -
J gene: TRBJ1-5
D gene: -
V gene: TRBV2
CDR3 protein: CASSGSGGNQPQHF
CDR3 DNA: TGTGCCAGCAGTGGGTCAGGGGGCAATCAGCCCCAGCATTTT

clone size: -
J gene: TRBJ2-1
D gene: TRBD2
V gene: TRBV28
CDR3 protein: CASRTGGREQFF
CDR3 DNA: TGTGCCAGCAGAACGGGAGGGAGGGAGCAGTTCTTC